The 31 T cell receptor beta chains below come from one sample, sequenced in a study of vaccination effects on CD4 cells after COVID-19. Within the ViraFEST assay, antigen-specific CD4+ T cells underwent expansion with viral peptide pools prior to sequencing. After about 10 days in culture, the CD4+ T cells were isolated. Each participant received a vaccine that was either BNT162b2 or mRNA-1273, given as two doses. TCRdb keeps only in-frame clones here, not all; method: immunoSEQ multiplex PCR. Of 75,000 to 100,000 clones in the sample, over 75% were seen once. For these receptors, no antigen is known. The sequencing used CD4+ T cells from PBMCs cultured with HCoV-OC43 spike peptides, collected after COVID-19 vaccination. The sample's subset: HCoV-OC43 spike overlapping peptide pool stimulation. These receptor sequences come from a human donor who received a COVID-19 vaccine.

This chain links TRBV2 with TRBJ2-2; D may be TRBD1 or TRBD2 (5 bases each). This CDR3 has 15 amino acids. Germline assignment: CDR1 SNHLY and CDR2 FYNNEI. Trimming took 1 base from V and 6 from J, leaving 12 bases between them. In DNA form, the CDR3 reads TGTGCCAGCAGTGAAGTGGGGGTATTAGCCGGGGAGCTGTTTTTT. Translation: CASSEVGVLAGELFF.

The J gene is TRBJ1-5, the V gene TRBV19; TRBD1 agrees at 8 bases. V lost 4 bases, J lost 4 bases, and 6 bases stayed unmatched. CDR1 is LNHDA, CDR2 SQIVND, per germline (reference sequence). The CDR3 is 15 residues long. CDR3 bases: TGTGCCAGTAGTAGAGGACAGGGTGGTAATCAGCCCCAGCATTTT. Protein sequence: CASSRGQGGNQPQHF.

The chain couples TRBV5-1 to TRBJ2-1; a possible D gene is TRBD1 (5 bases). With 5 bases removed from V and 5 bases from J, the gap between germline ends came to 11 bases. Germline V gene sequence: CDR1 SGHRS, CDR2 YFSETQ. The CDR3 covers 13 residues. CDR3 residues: CASRRGMNNEQFF. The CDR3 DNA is TGCGCCAGCAGAAGGGGTATGAACAATGAGCAGTTCTTC.

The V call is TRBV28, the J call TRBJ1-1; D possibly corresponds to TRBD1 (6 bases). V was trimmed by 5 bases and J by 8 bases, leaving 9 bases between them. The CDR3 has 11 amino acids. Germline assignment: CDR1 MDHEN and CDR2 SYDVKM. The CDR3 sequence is CASSVGTEAFF. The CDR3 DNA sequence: TGTGCCAGCAGTGTGGGGACAGAAGCTTTCTTT.

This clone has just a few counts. The CDR3 is CASMAPSSPNEKLFF. Written as DNA, the CDR3 is TGTGCCAGTATGGCTCCAAGTTCCCCTAATGAAAAACTGTTTTTT. V and J are TRBV19 and TRBJ1-4; no reliable D call. Trimming shortened V by 7 bases and J by 3 bases, and 15 bases separated the two germline ends. CDR3 length: 15 residues. Germline V gene sequence: CDR1 LNHDA, CDR2 SQIVND (reference sequence).

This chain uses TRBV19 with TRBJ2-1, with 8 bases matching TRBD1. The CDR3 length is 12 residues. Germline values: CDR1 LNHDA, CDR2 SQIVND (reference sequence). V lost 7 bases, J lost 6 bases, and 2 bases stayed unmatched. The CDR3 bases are TGTGCCAGTATAGGACAGGGCAATGAGCAGTTCTTC. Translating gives CASIGQGNEQFF. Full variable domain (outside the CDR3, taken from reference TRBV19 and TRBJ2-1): DGGITQSPKYLFRKEGQNVTLSCEQNLNHDAMYWYRQDPGQGLRLIYYSQIVNDFQKGDIAEGYSVSREKKESFPLTVTSAQKNPTAFYLCASIGQGNEQFFGPGTRLTVL.

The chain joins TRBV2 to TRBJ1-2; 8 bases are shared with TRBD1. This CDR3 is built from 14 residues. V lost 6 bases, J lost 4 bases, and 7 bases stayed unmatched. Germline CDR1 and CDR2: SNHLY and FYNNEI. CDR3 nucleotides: TGTGCCAGCAGGCAAACAGGGGGAGTCTATGGCTACACCTTC. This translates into CASRQTGGVYGYTF.

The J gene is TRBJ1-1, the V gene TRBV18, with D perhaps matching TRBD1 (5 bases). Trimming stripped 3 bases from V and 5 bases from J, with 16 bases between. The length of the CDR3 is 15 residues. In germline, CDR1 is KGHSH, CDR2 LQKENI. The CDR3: CASSPPGGVGTEAFF. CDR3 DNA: TGTGCCAGCTCACCCCCGGGAGGGGTAGGAACTGAAGCTTTCTTT.

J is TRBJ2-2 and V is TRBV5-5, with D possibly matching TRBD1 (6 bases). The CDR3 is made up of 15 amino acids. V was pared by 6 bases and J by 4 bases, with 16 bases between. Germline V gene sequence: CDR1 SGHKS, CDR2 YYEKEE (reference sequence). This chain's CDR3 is CASTSTGRLTGELFF. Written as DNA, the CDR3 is TGTGCCAGCACCTCTACAGGGAGACTCACCGGGGAGCTGTTTTTT.

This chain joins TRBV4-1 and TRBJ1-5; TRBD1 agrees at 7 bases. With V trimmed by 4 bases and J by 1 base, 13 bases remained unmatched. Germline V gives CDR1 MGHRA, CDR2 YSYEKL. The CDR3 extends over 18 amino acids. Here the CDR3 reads CASSLRPTGTESNQPQHF. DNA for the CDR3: TGCGCCAGCAGCCTAAGACCCACCGGGACAGAGAGCAATCAGCCCCAGCATTTT.

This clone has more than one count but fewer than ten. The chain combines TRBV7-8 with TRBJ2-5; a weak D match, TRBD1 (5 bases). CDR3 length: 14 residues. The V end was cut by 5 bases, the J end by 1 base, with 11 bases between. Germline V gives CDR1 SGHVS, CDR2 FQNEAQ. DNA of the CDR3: TGTGCCAGCAGCCGCAGGGTGGGCCAAGAGACCCAGTACTTC. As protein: CASSRRVGQETQYF.

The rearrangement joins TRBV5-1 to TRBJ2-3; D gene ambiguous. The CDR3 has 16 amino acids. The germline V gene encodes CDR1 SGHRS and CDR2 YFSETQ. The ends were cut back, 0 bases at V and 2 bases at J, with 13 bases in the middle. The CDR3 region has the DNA TGCGCCAGCAGCTTGGCCCCGGCAGGAAACACAGATACGCAGTATTTT. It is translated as CASSLAPAGNTDTQYF.

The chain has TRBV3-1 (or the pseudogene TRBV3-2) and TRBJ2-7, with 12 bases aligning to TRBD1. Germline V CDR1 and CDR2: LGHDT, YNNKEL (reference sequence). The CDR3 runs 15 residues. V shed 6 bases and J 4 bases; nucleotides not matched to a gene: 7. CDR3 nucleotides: TGTGCCAGCAGGCAACCGGGACAGGGGGCGTACGAGCAGTACGTC. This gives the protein CASRQPGQGAYEQYV.

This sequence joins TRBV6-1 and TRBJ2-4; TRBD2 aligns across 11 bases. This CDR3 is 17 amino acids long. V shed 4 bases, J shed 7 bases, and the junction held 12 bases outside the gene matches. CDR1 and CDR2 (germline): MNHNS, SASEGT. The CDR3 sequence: CASSARTSGSQGNIQYF. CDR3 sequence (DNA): TGTGCCAGCAGTGCAAGGACTAGCGGGTCTCAGGGGAACATTCAGTACTTC.

The CDR3 here is CASSPTAYSYNEQFF. CDR3 bases: TGTGCCAGCAGTCCGACAGCTTACTCCTACAATGAGCAGTTCTTC. The chain combines TRBV2 with TRBJ2-1; perhaps TRBD1 as D (5 bases). Germline CDR1 SNHLY, CDR2 FYNNEI. Trimming removed 5 bases from V and 0 bases from J, with 11 bases in between. CDR3 length: 15 amino acids. Combining the CDR3 with reference TRBV2 and TRBJ2-1 gives the whole variable domain EPEVTQTPSHQVTQMGQEVILRCVPISNHLYFYWYRQILGQKVEFLVSFYNNEISEKSEIFDDQFSVERPDGSNFTLKIRSTKLEDSAMYFCASSPTAYSYNEQFFGPGTRLTVL.

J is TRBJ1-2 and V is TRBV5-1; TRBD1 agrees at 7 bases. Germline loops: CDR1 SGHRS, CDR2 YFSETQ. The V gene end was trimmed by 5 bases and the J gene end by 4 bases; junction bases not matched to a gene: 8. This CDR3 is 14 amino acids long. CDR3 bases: TGCGCCAGCAGTTCACCCGGGACAGCCTATGGCTACACCTTC. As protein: CASSSPGTAYGYTF.

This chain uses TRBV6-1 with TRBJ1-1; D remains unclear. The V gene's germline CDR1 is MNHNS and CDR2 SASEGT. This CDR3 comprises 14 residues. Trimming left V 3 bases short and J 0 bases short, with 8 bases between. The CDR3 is CASSEPTMNTEAFF. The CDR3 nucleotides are TGTGCCAGCAGTGAGCCGACCATGAACACTGAAGCTTTCTTT.

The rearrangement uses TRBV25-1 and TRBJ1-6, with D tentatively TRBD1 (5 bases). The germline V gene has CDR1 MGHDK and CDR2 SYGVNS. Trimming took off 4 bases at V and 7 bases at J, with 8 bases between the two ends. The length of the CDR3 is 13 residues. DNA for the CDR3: TGTGCCAGCAGTGCGACAGCGAATTCACCCCTCCACTTT. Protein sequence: CASSATANSPLHF.

This CDR3 is CASRETSYYGYTF. The DNA of the CDR3 is TGTGCCAGCAGAGAAACGTCCTACTATGGCTACACCTTC. V is TRBV2 and J is TRBJ1-2; no firm D call. V was shortened by 6 bases and J by 3 bases, with 11 bases between the two germline ends. The CDR3 is 13 residues long. Looked up from germline, CDR1 is SNHLY and CDR2 is FYNNEI.

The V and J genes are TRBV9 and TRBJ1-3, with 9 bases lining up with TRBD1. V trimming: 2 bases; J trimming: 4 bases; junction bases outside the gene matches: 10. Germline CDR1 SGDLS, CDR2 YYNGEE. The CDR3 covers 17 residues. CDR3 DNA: TGTGCCAGCAGCGTCTCTCCACAGGGGGCTGGGGGAAACACCATATATTTT. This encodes CASSVSPQGAGGNTIYF.

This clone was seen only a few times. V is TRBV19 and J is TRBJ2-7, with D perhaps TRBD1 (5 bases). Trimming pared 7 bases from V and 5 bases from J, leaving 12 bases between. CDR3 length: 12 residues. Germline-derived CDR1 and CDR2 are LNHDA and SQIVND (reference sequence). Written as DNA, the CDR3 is TGTGCCAGTAATACAGGTACGCACGAGCAGTACGTC. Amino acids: CASNTGTHEQYV.

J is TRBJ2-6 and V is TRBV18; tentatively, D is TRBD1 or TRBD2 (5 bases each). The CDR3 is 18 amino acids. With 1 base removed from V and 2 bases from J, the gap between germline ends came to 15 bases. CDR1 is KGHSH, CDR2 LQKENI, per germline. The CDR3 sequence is CASSPRGIGLAGANVLTF. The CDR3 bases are TGTGCCAGCTCACCACGGGGGATCGGTCTGGCTGGGGCCAACGTCCTGACTTTC.

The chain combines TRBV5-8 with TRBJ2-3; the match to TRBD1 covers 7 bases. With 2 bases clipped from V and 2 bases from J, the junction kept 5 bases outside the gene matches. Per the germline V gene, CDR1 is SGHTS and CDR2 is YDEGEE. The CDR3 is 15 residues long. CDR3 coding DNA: TGTGCCAGCAGCTTTCGTGGGACAGTCACAGATACGCAGTATTTT. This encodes CASSFRGTVTDTQYF.

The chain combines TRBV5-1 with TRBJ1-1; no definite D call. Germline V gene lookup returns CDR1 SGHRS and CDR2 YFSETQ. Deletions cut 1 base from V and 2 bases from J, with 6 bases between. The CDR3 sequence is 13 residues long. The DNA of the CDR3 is TGCGCCAGCAGCTTGTACTCCAACACTGAAGCTTTCTTT. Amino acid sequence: CASSLYSNTEAFF. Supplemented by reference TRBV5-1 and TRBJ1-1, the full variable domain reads KAGVTQTPRYLIKTRGQQVTLSCSPISGHRSVSWYQQTPGQGLQFLFEYFSETQRNKGNFPGRFSGRQFSNSRSEMNVSTLELGDSALYLCASSLYSNTEAFFGQGTRLTVV.

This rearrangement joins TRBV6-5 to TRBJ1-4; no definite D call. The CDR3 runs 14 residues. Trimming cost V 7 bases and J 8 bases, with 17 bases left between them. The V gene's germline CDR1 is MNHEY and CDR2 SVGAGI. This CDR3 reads CASNHRVEREKLFF. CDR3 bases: TGTGCCAGCAACCATCGGGTTGAACGAGAAAAACTGTTTTTT.

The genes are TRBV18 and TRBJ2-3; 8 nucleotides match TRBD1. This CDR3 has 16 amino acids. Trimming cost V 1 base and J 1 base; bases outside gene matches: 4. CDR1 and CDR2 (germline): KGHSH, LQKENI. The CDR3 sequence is CASSPQGQGRTDTQYF. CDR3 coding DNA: TGTGCCAGCTCACCACAAGGACAGGGCCGCACAGATACGCAGTATTTT.

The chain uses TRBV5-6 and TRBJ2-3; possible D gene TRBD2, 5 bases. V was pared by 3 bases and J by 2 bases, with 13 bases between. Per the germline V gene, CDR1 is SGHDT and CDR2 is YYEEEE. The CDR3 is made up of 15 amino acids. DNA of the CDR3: TGTGCCAGCAGCTCGGACGACTACAACACAGATACGCAGTATTTT. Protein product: CASSSDDYNTDTQYF. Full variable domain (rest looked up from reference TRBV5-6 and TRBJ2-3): DAGVTQSPTHLIKTRGQQVTLRCSPKSGHDTVSWYQQALGQGPQFIFQYYEEEERQRGNFPDRFSGHQFPNYSSELNVNALLLGDSALYLCASSSDDYNTDTQYFGPGTRLTVL.

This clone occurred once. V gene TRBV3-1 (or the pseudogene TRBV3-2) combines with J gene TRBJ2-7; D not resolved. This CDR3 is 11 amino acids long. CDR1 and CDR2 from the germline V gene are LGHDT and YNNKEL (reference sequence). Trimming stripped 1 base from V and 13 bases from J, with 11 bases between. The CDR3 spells CASSQGVTFYV. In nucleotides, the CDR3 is TGTGCCAGCAGCCAAGGGGTGACATTCTACGTC.

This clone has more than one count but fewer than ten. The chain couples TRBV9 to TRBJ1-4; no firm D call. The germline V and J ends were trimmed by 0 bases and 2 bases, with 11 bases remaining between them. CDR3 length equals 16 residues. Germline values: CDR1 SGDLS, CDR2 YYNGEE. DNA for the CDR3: TGTGCCAGCAGCGTAGGGTCAGGAGCGACTAATGAAAAACTGTTTTTT. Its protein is CASSVGSGATNEKLFF.

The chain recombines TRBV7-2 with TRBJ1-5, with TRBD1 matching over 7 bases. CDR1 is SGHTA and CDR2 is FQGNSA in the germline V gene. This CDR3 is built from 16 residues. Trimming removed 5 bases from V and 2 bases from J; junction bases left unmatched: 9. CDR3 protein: CASSQGGRGRNQPQHF. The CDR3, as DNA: TGTGCCAGCAGCCAGGGGGGGAGGGGGCGCAATCAGCCCCAGCATTTT.

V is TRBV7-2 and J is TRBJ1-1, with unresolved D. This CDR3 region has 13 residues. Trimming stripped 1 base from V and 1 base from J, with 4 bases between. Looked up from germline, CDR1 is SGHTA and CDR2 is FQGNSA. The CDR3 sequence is CASSLGANTEAFF. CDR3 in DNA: TGTGCCAGCAGCTTAGGTGCGAACACTGAAGCTTTCTTT. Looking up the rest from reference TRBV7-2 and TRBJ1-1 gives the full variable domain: GAGVSQSPSNKVTEKGKDVELRCDPISGHTALYWYRQSLGQGLEFLIYFQGNSAPDKSGLPSDRFSAERTGGSVSTLTIQRTQQEDSAVYLCASSLGANTEAFFGQGTRLTVV.